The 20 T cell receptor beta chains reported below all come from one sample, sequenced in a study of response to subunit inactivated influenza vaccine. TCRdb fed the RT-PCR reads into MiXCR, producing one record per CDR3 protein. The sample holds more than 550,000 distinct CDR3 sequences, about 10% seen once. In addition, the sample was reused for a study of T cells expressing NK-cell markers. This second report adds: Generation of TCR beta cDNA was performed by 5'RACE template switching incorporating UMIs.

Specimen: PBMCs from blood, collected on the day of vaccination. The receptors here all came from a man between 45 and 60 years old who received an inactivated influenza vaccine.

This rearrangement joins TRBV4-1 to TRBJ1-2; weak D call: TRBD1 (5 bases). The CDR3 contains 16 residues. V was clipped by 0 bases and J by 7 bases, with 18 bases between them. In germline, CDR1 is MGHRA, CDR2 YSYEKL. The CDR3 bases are TGCGCCAGCAGCCAAGATCTAGCAGGGAAAAAAAGTGGCTACACCTTC. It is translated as CASSQDLAGKKSGYTF.

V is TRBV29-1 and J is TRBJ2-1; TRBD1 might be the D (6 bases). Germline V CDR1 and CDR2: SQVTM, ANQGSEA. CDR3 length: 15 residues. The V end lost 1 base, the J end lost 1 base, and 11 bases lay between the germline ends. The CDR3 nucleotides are TGCAGCGTTGAAGCCCGGACAGATTCCTACAATGAGCAGTTCTTC. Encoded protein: CSVEARTDSYNEQFF.

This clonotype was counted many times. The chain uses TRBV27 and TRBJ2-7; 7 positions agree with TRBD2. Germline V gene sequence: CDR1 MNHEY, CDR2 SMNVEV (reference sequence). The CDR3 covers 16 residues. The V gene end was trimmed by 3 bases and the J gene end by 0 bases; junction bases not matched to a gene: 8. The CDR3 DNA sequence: TGTGCCAGCAGTTTTATCTCTAGCGGAGGCTCCTACGAGCAGTACTTC. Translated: CASSFISSGGSYEQYF.

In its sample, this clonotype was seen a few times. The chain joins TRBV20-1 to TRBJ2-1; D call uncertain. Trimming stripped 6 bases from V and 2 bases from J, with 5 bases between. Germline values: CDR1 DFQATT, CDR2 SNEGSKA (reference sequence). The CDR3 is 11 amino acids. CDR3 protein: CSAETYNEQFF. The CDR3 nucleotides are TGCAGTGCGGAAACCTACAATGAGCAGTTCTTC.

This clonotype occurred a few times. CDR3 coding DNA: TGCGCCAGCAGCCAAGATAACGGGGGGGTCAATGAGCAGTTCTTC. Encoded protein: CASSQDNGGVNEQFF. V and J are TRBV4-3 and TRBJ2-1, with 8 bases aligning to TRBD2. Germline values: CDR1 LGHNA, CDR2 YSLEER. The CDR3 runs to 15 residues. V lost 0 bases, J lost 6 bases, and 4 bases stayed unmatched.

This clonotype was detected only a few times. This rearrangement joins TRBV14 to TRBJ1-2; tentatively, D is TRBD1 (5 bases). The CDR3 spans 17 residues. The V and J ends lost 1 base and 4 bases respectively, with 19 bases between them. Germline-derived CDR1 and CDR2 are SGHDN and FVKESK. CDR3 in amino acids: CASSQVYRAGAAYGYTF. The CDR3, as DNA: TGTGCCAGCAGCCAAGTATATCGGGCCGGGGCGGCCTATGGCTACACCTTC.

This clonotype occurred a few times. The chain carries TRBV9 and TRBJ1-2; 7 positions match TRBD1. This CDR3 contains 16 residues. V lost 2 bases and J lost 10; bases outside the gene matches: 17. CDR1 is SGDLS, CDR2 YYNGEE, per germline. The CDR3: CASSVLGGGTAGAYTF. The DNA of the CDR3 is TGTGCCAGCAGCGTCCTCGGTGGTGGGACAGCCGGGGCCTACACCTTC.

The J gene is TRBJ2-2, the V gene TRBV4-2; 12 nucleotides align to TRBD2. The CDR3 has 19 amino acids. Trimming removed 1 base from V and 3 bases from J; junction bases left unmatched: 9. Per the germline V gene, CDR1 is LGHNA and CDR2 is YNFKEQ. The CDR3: CASSQVVLAGGYHTGELFF. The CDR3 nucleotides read TGTGCCAGCAGCCAAGTGGTACTAGCGGGAGGATATCACACCGGGGAGCTGTTTTTT.

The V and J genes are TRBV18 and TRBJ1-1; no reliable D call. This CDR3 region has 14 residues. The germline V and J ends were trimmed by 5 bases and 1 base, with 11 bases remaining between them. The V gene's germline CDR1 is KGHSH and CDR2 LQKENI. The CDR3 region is CASSFSGRNTEAFF. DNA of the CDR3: TGTGCCAGCTCATTCTCCGGGAGGAACACTGAAGCTTTCTTT.

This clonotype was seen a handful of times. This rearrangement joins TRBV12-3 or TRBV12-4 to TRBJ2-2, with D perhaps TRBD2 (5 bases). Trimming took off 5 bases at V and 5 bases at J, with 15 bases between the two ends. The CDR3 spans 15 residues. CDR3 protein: CASSASGAFTGELFF. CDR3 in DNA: TGTGCCAGCAGTGCGAGCGGAGCTTTTACCGGGGAGCTGTTTTTT.

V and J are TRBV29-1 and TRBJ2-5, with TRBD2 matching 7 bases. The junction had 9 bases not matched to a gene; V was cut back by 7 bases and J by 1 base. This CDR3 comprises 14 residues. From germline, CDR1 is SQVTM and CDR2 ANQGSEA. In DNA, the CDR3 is TGCAGCGCCTCGCGGGGGACTATCCAAGAGACCCAGTACTTC. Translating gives CSASRGTIQETQYF.

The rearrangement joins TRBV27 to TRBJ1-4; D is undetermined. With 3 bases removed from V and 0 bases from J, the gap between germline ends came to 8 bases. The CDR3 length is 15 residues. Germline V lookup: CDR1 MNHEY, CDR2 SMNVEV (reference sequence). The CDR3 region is CASSLSYSTNEKLFF. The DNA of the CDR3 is TGTGCCAGCAGTTTGAGCTATTCAACTAATGAAAAACTGTTTTTT.

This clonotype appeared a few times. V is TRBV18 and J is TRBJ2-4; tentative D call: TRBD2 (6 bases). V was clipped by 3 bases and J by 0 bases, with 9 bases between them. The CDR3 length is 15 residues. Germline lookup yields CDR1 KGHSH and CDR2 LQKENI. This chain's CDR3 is CASSPGRIAKNIQYF. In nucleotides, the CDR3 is TGTGCCAGCTCACCGGGGAGGATAGCCAAAAACATTCAGTACTTC. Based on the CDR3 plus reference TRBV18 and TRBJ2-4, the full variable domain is NAGVMQNPRHLVRRRGQEARLRCSPMKGHSHVYWYRQLPEEGLKFMVYLQKENIIDESGMPKERFSAEFPKEGPSILRIQQVVRGDSAAYFCASSPGRIAKNIQYFGAGTRLSVL.

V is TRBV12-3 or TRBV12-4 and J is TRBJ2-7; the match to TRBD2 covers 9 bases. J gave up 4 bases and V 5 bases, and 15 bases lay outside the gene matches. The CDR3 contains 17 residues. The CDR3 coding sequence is TGTGCCAGCAGTCTCGCTGGTAGCGGGAGCGTACTGTACGAGCAGTACTTC. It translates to CASSLAGSGSVLYEQYF.

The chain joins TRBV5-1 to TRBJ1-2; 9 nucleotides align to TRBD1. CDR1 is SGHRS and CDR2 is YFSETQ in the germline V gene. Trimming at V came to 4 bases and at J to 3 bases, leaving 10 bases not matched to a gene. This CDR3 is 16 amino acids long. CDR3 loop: CASSPGQGGVHYGYTF. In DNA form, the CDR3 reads TGCGCCAGCAGCCCGGGACAGGGAGGTGTGCACTATGGCTACACCTTC. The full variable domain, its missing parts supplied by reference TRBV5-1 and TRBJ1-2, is KAGVTQTPRYLIKTRGQQVTLSCSPISGHRSVSWYQQTPGQGLQFLFEYFSETQRNKGNFPGRFSGRQFSNSRSEMNVSTLELGDSALYLCASSPGQGGVHYGYTFGSGTRLTVV.

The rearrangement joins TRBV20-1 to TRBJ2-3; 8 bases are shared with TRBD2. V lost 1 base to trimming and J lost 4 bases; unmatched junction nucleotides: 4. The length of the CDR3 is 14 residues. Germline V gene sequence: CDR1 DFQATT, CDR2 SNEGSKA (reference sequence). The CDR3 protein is CSARVVAGSDTQYF. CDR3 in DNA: TGCAGTGCTAGAGTGGTAGCGGGATCAGATACGCAGTATTTT.

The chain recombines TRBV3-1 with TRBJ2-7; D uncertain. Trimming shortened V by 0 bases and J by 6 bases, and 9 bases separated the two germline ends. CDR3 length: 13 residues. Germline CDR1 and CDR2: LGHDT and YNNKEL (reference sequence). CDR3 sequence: CASSQDQVREQYF. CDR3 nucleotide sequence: TGTGCCAGCAGCCAAGACCAGGTACGCGAGCAGTACTTC.

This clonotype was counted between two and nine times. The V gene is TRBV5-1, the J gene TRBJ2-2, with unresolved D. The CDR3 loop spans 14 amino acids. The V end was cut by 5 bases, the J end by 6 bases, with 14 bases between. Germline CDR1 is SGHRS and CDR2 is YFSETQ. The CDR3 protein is CASRIDGRPGELFF. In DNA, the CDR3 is TGCGCCAGCAGGATTGACGGGCGACCCGGGGAGCTGTTTTTT.

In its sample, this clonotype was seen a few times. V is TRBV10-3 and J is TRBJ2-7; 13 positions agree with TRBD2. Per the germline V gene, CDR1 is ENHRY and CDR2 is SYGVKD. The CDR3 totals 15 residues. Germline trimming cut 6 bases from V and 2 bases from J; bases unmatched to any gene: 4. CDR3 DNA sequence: TGTGCCATCAGGACGACTAGCGGGGGGACCTACGAGCAGTACTTC. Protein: CAIRTTSGGTYEQYF.

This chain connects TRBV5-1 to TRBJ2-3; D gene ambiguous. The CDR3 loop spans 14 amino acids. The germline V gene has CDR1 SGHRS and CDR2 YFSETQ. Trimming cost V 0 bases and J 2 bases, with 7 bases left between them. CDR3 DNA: TGCGCCAGCAGCTTGGAGGGCTTCACAGATACGCAGTATTTT. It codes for CASSLEGFTDTQYF.